This record looks at one TCR beta chain sequence and its context. The antigen is not known. This sample was included in a study of T-cell memory formation after mild COVID-19. Study background: TCR clustering was largely donor specific.

TCRdb passed the 5' RACE reads through MiXCR, listing each CDR3 protein once. The data hold 50,000 or so distinct CDR3 sequences, with 25% to 35% observed a single time. The CDR3 has 15 residues. Trimming at V came to 5 bases and at J to 2 bases, leaving 6 bases not matched to a gene. Germline lookup yields CDR1 SEHNR and CDR2 FQNEAQ (reference sequence). Overall study findings and caveats: Pre-infection memory carried some responding clones, suggesting that cross-reactive memory joined. Clones that shrank (day 15 to 85) were balanced CD4/CD8, whereas later expanders leaned CD4+.

V and J are TRBV7-9 and TRBJ2-5; 9 bases line up with TRBD1. Sequencing input: PBMCs or a T cell subset sorted from them (not recorded which). This TCR derives from a man between 18 and 29 years old who had mild COVID-19 (a few samples of this study predate the infection). Cell type and time point are not known. In DNA form, the CDR3 reads TGTGCCAGCAGCCTCCGGGACAGGGAACAAGAGACCCAGTACTTC. Encoded protein: CASSLRDREQETQYF.